Given below is one TCR beta chain in context. What it binds is not known. The entry originates in a study of T cell responses to AZD1222 COVID-19 vaccine. Losses at the gene ends were 5 bases for V and 4 bases for J; bases not matched to a gene: 6. The V gene's germline CDR1 is LNHDA and CDR2 SQIVND (reference sequence). The CDR3 spans 14 residues. Regarding the study as a whole: Clonal diversity was possibly underestimated, and white British individuals and females predominated among donors. Every sample of the repertoires postdated the peak T cell response. Recipients of AZD1222 seropositive at baseline numbered only five or six. Dominant at 160-218 and 743-854, vaccine-associated CD4 TCRs also spanned spike.

This table comes from immunoSEQ multiplex PCR, and its TCRdb copy is limited to in-frame clones, with some not included. Among approximately 150,000 clones listed, 93% were seen once. This specimen was peripheral blood, taken on day 0 of AZD1222 vaccination. This TCR came from an adult in good health. The chain has TRBV19 and TRBJ2-3, with 7 nucleotides matching TRBD2. CDR3 sequence (DNA): TGTGCCAGTAGTTCCAGCGGGATTCCAGATACGCAGTATTTT. This encodes CASSSSGIPDTQYF.